These T cell receptor beta chains were read from a single sample in a study of cytomegalovirus exposure and HLA in healthy donors. The protocol was immunoSEQ multiplex PCR, while the TCRdb copy is restricted to in-frame clones and leaves out a portion. The data show 100,000 or so clones, about 80% seen once. The sample comprised PBMCs. The receptors were gathered from a man aged 40-50 years in good health and CMV-seropositive. Each CDR3 is given with its conserved first and last residue. D genes are given only for firm matches. Clone size, where shown, is once, few, many, or a class for clones that have expanded.

j_gene: TRBJ2-5
abundance: NA
v_gene: TRBV27
d_gene: NA
CDR3aa: CASSLSRAAQETQYF
CDR3nt: TGTGCCAGCAGTTTATCGAGGGCAGCCCAAGAAACCCAGTACTTC

j_gene: TRBJ1-2
abundance: NA
v_gene: TRBV6-6
d_gene: TRBD1
CDR3aa: CASNRGQGSFHYGYTF
CDR3nt: TGTGCCAGCAACCGCGGACAGGGGAGTTTTCACTATGGCTACACCTTC

j_gene: TRBJ2-2
abundance: NA
v_gene: TRBV7-6
d_gene: NA
CDR3aa: CASSLVLGNTGELFF
CDR3nt: TGTGCCAGCAGCTTAGTTCTAGGGAACACCGGGGAGCTGTTTTTT

j_gene: TRBJ1-1
abundance: NA
v_gene: TRBV30
d_gene: NA
CDR3aa: CAWGHGRENTEAFF
CDR3nt: TGTGCCTGGGGGCACGGACGGGAGAACACTGAAGCTTTCTTT

j_gene: TRBJ1-2
abundance: NA
v_gene: TRBV6-5
d_gene: NA
CDR3aa: CASSRSATNYGYTF
CDR3nt: TGTGCCAGCAGTCGGTCAGCGACTAACTATGGCTACACCTTC

j_gene: TRBJ2-1
abundance: NA
v_gene: TRBV5-1
d_gene: NA
CDR3aa: CASSLAGNEQFF
CDR3nt: TGCGCCAGCAGCTTGGCAGGGAATGAGCAGTTCTTC

j_gene: TRBJ2-7
abundance: NA
v_gene: TRBV4-3
d_gene: NA
CDR3aa: CASSQDWADGEQYF
CDR3nt: TGCGCCAGCAGCCAAGATTGGGCAGACGGCGAGCAGTACTTC

j_gene: TRBJ2-6
abundance: NA
v_gene: TRBV11-2
d_gene: TRBD1
CDR3aa: CASSLQGAGANGLTF
CDR3nt: TGTGCCAGCAGCTTACAGGGGGCTGGGGCCAACGGCCTGACTTTC

j_gene: TRBJ2-1
abundance: NA
v_gene: TRBV20-1
d_gene: NA
CDR3aa: CSAGTENEQFF
CDR3nt: TGCAGTGCCGGGACTGAGAATGAGCAGTTCTTC

j_gene: TRBJ2-7
abundance: few
v_gene: TRBV28
d_gene: TRBD2
CDR3aa: CASSLREGEQYF
CDR3nt: TGTGCCAGCAGCCTCAGGGAGGGCGAGCAGTACTTC

j_gene: TRBJ2-3
abundance: NA
v_gene: TRBV30
d_gene: NA
CDR3aa: CAWNNIARAADTQYF
CDR3nt: TGTGCCTGGAATAACATAGCCCGAGCGGCAGATACGCAGTATTTT

j_gene: TRBJ1-4
abundance: NA
v_gene: TRBV19
d_gene: NA
CDR3aa: CASSMRTPNEKLFF
CDR3nt: TGTGCCAGTAGTATGAGAACCCCTAATGAAAAACTGTTTTTT

j_gene: TRBJ1-1
abundance: NA
v_gene: TRBV19
d_gene: NA
CDR3aa: CASSGDSRRDTEAFF
CDR3nt: TGTGCCAGTAGTGGGGACTCCCGTCGGGACACTGAAGCTTTCTTT

j_gene: TRBJ2-3
abundance: few
v_gene: TRBV7-9
d_gene: NA
CDR3aa: CASSLGSGGTDTQYF
CDR3nt: TGTGCCAGCAGCTTAGGTTCTGGGGGGACAGATACGCAGTATTTT

j_gene: TRBJ2-7
abundance: NA
v_gene: TRBV30
d_gene: NA
CDR3aa: CAWGGFNEQYF
CDR3nt: TGTGCCTGGGGAGGGTTCAACGAGCAGTACTTC

j_gene: TRBJ2-1
abundance: once
v_gene: TRBV7-2
d_gene: TRBD2
CDR3aa: CASSQKAAGTLYNEQFF
CDR3nt: TGTGCCAGCAGCCAAAAGGCAGCGGGAACTCTTTACAATGAGCAGTTCTTC

j_gene: TRBJ1-5
abundance: NA
v_gene: TRBV27
d_gene: TRBD1
CDR3aa: CASRPTSGTGNQPQHF
CDR3nt: TGTGCCAGCAGACCTACGTCCGGGACAGGCAATCAGCCCCAGCATTTT

j_gene: TRBJ2-7
abundance: NA
v_gene: TRBV29-1
d_gene: TRBD1
CDR3aa: CSVMTGTGAYKQYF
CDR3nt: TGCAGCGTTATGACCGGGACAGGGGCCTACAAGCAGTACTTC

j_gene: TRBJ2-3
abundance: NA
v_gene: TRBV5-1
d_gene: TRBD2
CDR3aa: CASSLFGSGLADTDTQYF
CDR3nt: TGCGCCAGCAGCTTGTTCGGGTCGGGTCTAGCGGATACAGATACGCAGTATTTT

j_gene: TRBJ1-1
abundance: NA
v_gene: TRBV11-2
d_gene: NA
CDR3aa: CASSFDAGEAFF
CDR3nt: TGTGCCAGCAGCTTTGACGCGGGGGAAGCTTTCTTT

j_gene: TRBJ2-3
abundance: NA
v_gene: TRBV11-3
d_gene: TRBD2
CDR3aa: CASSLVLQLAASTDTQYF
CDR3nt: TGTGCCAGCAGCTTAGTCCTCCAACTAGCGGCTAGCACAGATACGCAGTATTTT

j_gene: TRBJ1-6
abundance: NA
v_gene: TRBV2
d_gene: NA
CDR3aa: CASVRSGTENSPLHF
CDR3nt: TGTGCCAGTGTTAGGTCCGGGACTGAGAATTCACCCCTCCACTTT

j_gene: TRBJ2-1
abundance: NA
v_gene: TRBV7-2
d_gene: NA
CDR3aa: CASSPWPSGRYEQFF
CDR3nt: TGTGCCAGCAGCCCGTGGCCGAGCGGTCGCTATGAGCAGTTCTTC

j_gene: TRBJ1-4
abundance: NA
v_gene: TRBV7-9
d_gene: NA
CDR3aa: CVSSLAVGREKLFF
CDR3nt: TGTGTCAGCAGCTTAGCGGTGGGCAGAGAAAAACTGTTTTTT

j_gene: TRBJ2-1
abundance: NA
v_gene: TRBV7-2
d_gene: TRBD2
CDR3aa: CASSLASGGALGFF
CDR3nt: TGTGCCAGCAGCTTAGCCAGCGGGGGGGCCCTGGGGTTCTTC

j_gene: TRBJ2-7
abundance: NA
v_gene: TRBV6-1
d_gene: TRBD1
CDR3aa: CASSEAWGQGARYEQYF
CDR3nt: TGTGCCAGCAGTGAAGCCTGGGGACAGGGGGCCAGGTACGAGCAGTACTTC

j_gene: TRBJ2-4
abundance: NA
v_gene: TRBV7-2
d_gene: TRBD2
CDR3aa: CASSLVSQRGGSKNIQYF
CDR3nt: TGTGCCAGCAGCTTAGTCTCTCAACGGGGGGGTTCCAAAAACATTCAGTACTTC

j_gene: TRBJ2-1
abundance: few
v_gene: TRBV11-3
d_gene: NA
CDR3aa: CASSLDAGIYNEQFF
CDR3nt: TGTGCCAGCAGCTTAGATGCGGGGATTTACAATGAGCAGTTCTTC

j_gene: TRBJ2-7
abundance: NA
v_gene: TRBV5-1
d_gene: NA
CDR3aa: CARSGQPGDEQYF
CDR3nt: TGCGCCAGGAGCGGGCAGCCGGGGGACGAGCAGTACTTC

j_gene: TRBJ2-6
abundance: NA
v_gene: TRBV10-3
d_gene: NA
CDR3aa: CAISSPGGLASGANVLTF
CDR3nt: TGTGCCATCAGTTCCCCTGGAGGATTGGCGTCTGGGGCCAACGTCCTGACTTTC

j_gene: TRBJ2-2
abundance: NA
v_gene: TRBV11-3
d_gene: TRBD1
CDR3aa: CASSPRTGSDTGELFF
CDR3nt: TGTGCCAGCAGCCCCAGGACAGGGAGTGACACCGGGGAGCTGTTTTTT

j_gene: TRBJ1-4
abundance: NA
v_gene: TRBV7-2
d_gene: TRBD1
CDR3aa: CASSLAGGQEKLFF
CDR3nt: TGTGCCAGCAGCTTAGCAGGGGGCCAAGAAAAACTGTTTTTT

j_gene: TRBJ2-2
abundance: NA
v_gene: TRBV5-6
d_gene: TRBD1
CDR3aa: CASSPRDRGAGELFF
CDR3nt: TGTGCCAGCAGCCCAAGGGACAGGGGGGCCGGGGAGCTGTTTTTT